This entry features one TCR beta chain sequence. Its antigen is not known. This CDR3 region has 15 residues. Trimming removed 6 bases at V and 2 bases at J, with 14 bases between. Per germline, CDR1 MNHEY and CDR2 SMNVEV (reference sequence). Profiled with immunoSEQ multiplex PCR; TCRdb holds only in-frame clones, not every one. The data contain 50,000 to 60,000 clones, roughly 70% of them singletons. Sequencing in the ViraFEST assay came after antigen-specific CD4+ T cells had been expanded with viral peptide pools, which were used to stimulate PBMC. Between days 9 and 10 of culture, CD4+ T cells were separated out. Nucleocapsid antibodies stayed negative before and after vaccination, showing no earlier SARS-CoV-2 infection. Culturing of a few million PBMC per well took place with around 10 IU/ml IL-2 and 9.5 to 10 ug/ml peptides. The data were taken from a study of vaccination effects on CD4 cells after COVID-19.

The chain recombines TRBV27 with TRBJ1-5; D remains unclear. This sequence was found in a human donor who received a COVID-19 vaccine. Sample: CD4+ T cells from PBMCs cultured with SARS-CoV-2 spike peptides, taken before COVID-19 vaccination. The CDR3 reads CASSPTPTGNQPQHF. CDR3 nucleotide sequence: TGTGCCAGCAGCCCTACACCGACGGGCAATCAGCCCCAGCATTTT.